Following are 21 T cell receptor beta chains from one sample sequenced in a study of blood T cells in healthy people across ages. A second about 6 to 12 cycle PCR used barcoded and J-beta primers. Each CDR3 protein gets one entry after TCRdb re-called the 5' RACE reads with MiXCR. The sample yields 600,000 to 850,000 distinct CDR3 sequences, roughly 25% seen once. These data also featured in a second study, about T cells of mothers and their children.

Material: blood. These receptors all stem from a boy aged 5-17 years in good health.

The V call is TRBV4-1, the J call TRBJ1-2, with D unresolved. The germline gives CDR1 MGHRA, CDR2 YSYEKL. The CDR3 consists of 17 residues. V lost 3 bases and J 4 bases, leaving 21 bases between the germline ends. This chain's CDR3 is CASSQDLAGGQIYGYTF. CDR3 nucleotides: TGCGCCAGCAGCCAGGACCTGGCAGGCGGTCAAATCTATGGCTACACCTTC.

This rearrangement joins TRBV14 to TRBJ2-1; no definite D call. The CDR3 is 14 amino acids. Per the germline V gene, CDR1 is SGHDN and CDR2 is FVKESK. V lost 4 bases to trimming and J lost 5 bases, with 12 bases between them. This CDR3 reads CASSPLLKDNEQFF. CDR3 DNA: TGTGCCAGCAGCCCCTTGTTAAAGGACAATGAGCAGTTCTTC.

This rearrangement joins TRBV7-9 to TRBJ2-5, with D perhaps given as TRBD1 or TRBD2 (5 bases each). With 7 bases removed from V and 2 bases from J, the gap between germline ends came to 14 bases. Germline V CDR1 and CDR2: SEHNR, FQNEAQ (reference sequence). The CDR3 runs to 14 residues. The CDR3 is CASNRYGGQETQYF. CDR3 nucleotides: TGTGCCAGCAATCGGTATGGGGGTCAAGAGACCCAGTACTTC.

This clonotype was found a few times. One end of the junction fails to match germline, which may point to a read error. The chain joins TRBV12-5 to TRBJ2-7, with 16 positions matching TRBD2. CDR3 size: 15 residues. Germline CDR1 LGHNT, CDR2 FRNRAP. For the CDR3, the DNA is TGTGCTAGTGGTTTCTTTACCGGGACTAGCGGGAGGGTGAACTTC. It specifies CASGFFTGTSGRVNF.

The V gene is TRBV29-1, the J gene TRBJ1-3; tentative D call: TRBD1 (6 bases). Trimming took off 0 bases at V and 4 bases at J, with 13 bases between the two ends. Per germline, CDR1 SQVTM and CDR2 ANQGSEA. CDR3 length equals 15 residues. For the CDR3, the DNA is TGCAGCGTTGAAGATGAGTTAGGGACAGGAAACACCATATATTTT. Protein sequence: CSVEDELGTGNTIYF.

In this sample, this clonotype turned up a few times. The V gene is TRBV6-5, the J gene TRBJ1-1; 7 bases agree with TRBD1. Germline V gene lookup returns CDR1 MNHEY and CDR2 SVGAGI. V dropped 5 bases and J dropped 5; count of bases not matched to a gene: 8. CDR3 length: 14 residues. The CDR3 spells CASSRDRPTTEAFF. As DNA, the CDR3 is TGTGCCAGCAGTAGGGACAGACCGACTACTGAAGCTTTCTTT.

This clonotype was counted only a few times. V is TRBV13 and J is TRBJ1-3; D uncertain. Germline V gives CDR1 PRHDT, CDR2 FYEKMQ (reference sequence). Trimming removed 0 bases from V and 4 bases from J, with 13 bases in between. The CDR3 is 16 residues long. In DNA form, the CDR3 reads TGTGCCAGCAGCTTAGGAGTCCCACAGCTCGGAAACACCATATATTTT. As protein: CASSLGVPQLGNTIYF.

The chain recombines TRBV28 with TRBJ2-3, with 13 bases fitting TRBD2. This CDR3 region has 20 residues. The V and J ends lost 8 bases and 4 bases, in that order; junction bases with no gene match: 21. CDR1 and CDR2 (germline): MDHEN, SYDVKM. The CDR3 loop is CASYPVATSGGPDPADTQYF. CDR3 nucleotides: TGTGCCAGCTATCCAGTAGCGACTAGCGGGGGGCCTGATCCCGCAGATACGCAGTATTTT.

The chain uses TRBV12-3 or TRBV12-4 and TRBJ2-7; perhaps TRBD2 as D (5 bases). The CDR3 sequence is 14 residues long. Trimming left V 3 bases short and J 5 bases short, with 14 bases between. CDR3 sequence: CASSLATPGNEQYF. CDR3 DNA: TGTGCCAGCAGTTTGGCTACTCCCGGGAACGAGCAGTACTTC.

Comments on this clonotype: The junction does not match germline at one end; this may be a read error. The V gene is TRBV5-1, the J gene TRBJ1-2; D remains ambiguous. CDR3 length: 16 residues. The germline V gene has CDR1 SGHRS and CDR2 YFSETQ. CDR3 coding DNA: TGCGCCAGCAGCTTGTCGAACATGACGCCGGTCTATGGCCACACCTTC. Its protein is CASSLSNMTPVYGHTF.

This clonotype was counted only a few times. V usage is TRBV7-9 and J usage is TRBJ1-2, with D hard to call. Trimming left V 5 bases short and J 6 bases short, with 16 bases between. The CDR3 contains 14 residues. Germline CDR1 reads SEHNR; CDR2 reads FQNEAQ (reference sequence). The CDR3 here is CASSRLEFDHGYTF. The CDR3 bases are TGTGCCAGCAGCCGCCTCGAGTTTGACCATGGCTACACCTTC.

CDR3 sequence reads: CASSTINYEQYF. CDR3 nucleotide sequence: TGTGCCAGCAGTACCATCAACTACGAGCAGTACTTC. This sequence joins TRBV12-3 or TRBV12-4 and TRBJ2-1; D unresolved. The DNA end is more similar to TRBJ2-7, so the J call may be wrong. This CDR3 has 12 residues.

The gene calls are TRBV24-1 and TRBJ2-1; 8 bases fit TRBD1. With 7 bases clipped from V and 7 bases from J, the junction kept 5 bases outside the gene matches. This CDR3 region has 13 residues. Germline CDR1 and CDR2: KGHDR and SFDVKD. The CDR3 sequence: CATRGTGGNEQFF. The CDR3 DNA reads TGTGCCACCAGGGGCACAGGGGGGAATGAGCAGTTCTTC.

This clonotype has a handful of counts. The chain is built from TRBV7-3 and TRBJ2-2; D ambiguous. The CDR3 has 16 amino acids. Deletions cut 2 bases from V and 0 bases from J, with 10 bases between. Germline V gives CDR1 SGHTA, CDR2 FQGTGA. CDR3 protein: CASSLGSIPNTGELFF. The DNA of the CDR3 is TGTGCCAGCAGCTTAGGGTCTATCCCGAACACCGGGGAGCTGTTTTTT.

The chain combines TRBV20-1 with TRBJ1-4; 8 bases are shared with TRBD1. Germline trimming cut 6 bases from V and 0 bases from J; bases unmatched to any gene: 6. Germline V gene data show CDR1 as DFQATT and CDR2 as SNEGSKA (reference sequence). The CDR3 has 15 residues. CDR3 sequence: CSAQDREPTNEKLFF. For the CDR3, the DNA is TGCAGTGCGCAGGACAGGGAACCAACTAATGAAAAACTGTTTTTT.

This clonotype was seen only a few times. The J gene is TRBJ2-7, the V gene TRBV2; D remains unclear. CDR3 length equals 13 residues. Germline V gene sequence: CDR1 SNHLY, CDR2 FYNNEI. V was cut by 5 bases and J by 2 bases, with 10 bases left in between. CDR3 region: CASSPFATYEQYF. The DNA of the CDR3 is TGTGCCAGCAGTCCCTTCGCGACCTACGAGCAGTACTTC.

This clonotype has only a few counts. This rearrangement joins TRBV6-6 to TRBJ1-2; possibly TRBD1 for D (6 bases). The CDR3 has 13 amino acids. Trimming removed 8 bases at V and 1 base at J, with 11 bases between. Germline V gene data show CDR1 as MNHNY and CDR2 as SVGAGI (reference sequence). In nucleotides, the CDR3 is TGTGCCAGCGTGACAGGATTTAACTATGGCTACACCTTC. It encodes CASVTGFNYGYTF.

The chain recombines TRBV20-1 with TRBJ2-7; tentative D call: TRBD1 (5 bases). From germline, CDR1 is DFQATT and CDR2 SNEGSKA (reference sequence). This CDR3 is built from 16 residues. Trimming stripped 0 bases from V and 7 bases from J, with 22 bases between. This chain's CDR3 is CSARDLIRQKSGEQYF. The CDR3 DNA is TGCAGTGCTAGAGATCTAATCCGACAGAAATCTGGAGAGCAGTACTTC.

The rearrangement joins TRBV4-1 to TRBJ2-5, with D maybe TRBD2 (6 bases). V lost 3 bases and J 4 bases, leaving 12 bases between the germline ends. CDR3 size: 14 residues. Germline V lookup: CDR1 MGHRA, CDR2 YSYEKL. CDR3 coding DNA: TGCGCCAGCAGCCAGACTAGTCAGGCAGAGACCCAGTACTTC. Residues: CASSQTSQAETQYF.

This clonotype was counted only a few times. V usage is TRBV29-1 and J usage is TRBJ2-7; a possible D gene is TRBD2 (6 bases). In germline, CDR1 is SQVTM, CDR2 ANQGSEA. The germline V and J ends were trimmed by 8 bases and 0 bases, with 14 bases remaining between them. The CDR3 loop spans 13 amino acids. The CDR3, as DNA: TGCAGCTTCTTTAGCGGATACTCCTACGAGCAGTACTTC. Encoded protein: CSFFSGYSYEQYF.

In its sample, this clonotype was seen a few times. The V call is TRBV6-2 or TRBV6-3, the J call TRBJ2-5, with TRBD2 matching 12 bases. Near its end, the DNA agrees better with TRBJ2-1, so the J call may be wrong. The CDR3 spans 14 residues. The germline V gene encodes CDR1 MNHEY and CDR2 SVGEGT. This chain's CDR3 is CASRRLAGVLEQFF. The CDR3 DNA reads TGTGCCAGCAGGCGACTAGCGGGGGTCCTAGAGCAGTTCTTC.